Described below is a single T cell receptor (beta chain) sequence and its context. Its cognate antigen is unknown. The donors were in the approximately 130-subject validation cohort; that cohort was separate from the roughly 620-subject first cohort. This specimen belongs to a study of cytomegalovirus exposure and HLA in healthy donors. Using immunoSEQ multiplex PCR, the repertoire was profiled, and TCRdb retains in-frame clones only, with some absent. The sample lists under 140,000 clones, roughly 90% occurring once. CDR1 and CDR2 (germline): LGHNA, YSLEER. V was clipped by 0 bases and J by 8 bases, with 31 bases between them. The CDR3 is made up of 21 amino acids. The study's findings and limits: Some public TCRs appeared in many individuals, while most sequences were rare.

This clonotype was sampled from a woman in her 30s in good health and CMV-seropositive. The sequencing input was PBMCs. The rearrangement uses TRBV4-3 and TRBJ1-4; D call uncertain. CDR3: CASSQDYNGEGKHVEEEKLFF. DNA for the CDR3: TGCGCCAGCAGCCAAGATTATAACGGGGAGGGAAAGCACGTGGAAGAAGAAAAACTGTTTTTT.